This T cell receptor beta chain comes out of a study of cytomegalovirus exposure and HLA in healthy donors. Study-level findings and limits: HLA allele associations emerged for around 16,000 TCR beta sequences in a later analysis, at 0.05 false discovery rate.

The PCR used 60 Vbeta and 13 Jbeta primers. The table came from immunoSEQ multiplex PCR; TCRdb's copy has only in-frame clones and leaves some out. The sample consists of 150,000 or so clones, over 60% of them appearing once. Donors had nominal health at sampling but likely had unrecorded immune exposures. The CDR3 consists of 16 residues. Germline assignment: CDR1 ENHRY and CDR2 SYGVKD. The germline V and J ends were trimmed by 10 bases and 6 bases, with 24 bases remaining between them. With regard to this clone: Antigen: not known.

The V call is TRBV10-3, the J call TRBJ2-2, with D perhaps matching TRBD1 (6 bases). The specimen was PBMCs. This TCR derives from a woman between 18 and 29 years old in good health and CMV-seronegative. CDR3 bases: TGTGCCACCCGAGAACGACCGAGACAGGAATCCGGGGAGCTGTTTTTT. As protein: CATRERPRQESGELFF.